The T cell receptor beta chain described here comes from a study of T cells in Graves' hyperthyroidism and ophthalmopathy. This clonotype was counted ten times or more. Amplified TCR beta CDR3 regions came from RNA transcripts. HTBI primers were employed in a first-round RT-PCR of the TCR CDR3. TCRdb called the multiplex PCR reads again in MiXCR, with one record for every CDR3 protein. The sample records roughly 200,000 distinct CDR3 sequences, roughly 18% being singletons. Per the germline V gene, CDR1 is SGHTA and CDR2 is FQGNSA. The CDR3 runs to 14 residues. The J segment lost 2 bases and the V segment lost 4 bases, leaving 1 base of the junction unmatched.

This sequence originates from a man between 40 and 49 years old with Graves' hyperthyroidism. The V and J genes are TRBV7-2 and TRBJ2-7; 11 bases agree with TRBD2. Input material: blood. The DNA for the CDR3 is TGTGCCAGCAGCTCACTAGCGGGAGCCTACGAGCAGTACTTC. Protein sequence: CASSSLAGAYEQYF.